A single sample is the source of the 20 T cell receptor beta chains below, sequenced in a study of regulatory T cells in long-lasting Graves disease. Building of the TCR beta libraries involved iRepertoire HTBI primers and Arm-PCR of CDR3 regions. TCRdb re-analysed the multiplex PCR reads in MiXCR, keeping a single row per CDR3 protein. The sample has 200,000 to 250,000 distinct CDR3 sequences, roughly 19% seen once. Time point here: newly diagnosed GD, antithyroid drugs for less than 3 months. Scientists built the TCR library using RNA that was extracted from PBMCs. These data were likewise used in another study, on T cells in Graves' hyperthyroidism and ophthalmopathy.

The specimen comprised peripheral blood mononuclear cells (PBMCs), sampled at new diagnosis, from a patient treated with antithyroid drugs. The receptors were sampled from a woman aged 30 to 39 with Graves disease.

This clonotype has a count of ten or more. The chain combines TRBV6-5 with TRBJ1-2, with TRBD1 as a possible D gene (5 bases). V gave up 2 bases and J gave up 6 bases, with 7 bases separating them. CDR3 length: 12 residues. The germline CDR1 and CDR2 sequences are MNHEY and SVGAGI. CDR3 nucleotide sequence: TGTGCCAGCAGTTACGTGGGGGATGGCTACACCTTC. This encodes CASSYVGDGYTF.

This clonotype was recorded many times. The chain combines TRBV6-1 with TRBJ1-4, with no clear D. There are 14 residues in the CDR3. The V and J ends lost 10 bases and 0 bases respectively, with 12 bases between them. Germline V gene data show CDR1 as MNHNS and CDR2 as SASEGT. The DNA for the CDR3 is TGTGCCACCACCTCCGGAGCAACTAATGAAAAACTGTTTTTT. This translates into CATTSGATNEKLFF.

This clonotype has a handful of counts. The chain carries TRBV7-8 and TRBJ1-1; perhaps TRBD1 as D (5 bases). There are 11 residues in the CDR3. Germline CDR1 and CDR2: SGHVS and FQNEAQ. V lost 6 bases to trimming and J lost 5 bases, with 7 bases between them. The CDR3 loop reads CASRSGTEAFF. CDR3 nucleotides: TGTGCCAGCAGATCAGGGACTGAAGCTTTCTTT.

The chain is built from TRBV12-3 or TRBV12-4 and TRBJ1-5; a possible D gene is TRBD1 (5 bases). Trimming shortened V by 6 bases and J by 9 bases, and 15 bases separated the two germline ends. The CDR3 sequence is 13 residues long. This CDR3 is CASSGAQSGPQHF. For the CDR3, the DNA is TGTGCCAGCAGCGGGGCCCAGAGCGGGCCCCAGCATTTT.

A word on this clonotype: This may be a read error, as it is one base from a much larger clone. The chain carries TRBV6-1 and TRBJ1-5; D not certain. CDR3 length: 12 residues. Germline V gives CDR1 MNHNS, CDR2 SASEGT. Written as DNA, the CDR3 is TGTGCCAGCAGCCAGGTCAATCAGTCCCAGCATTTT. Protein product: CASSQVNQSQHF.

The genes are TRBV28 and TRBJ1-1; TRBD1 agrees at 7 bases. From germline, CDR1 is MDHEN and CDR2 SYDVKM. The length of the CDR3 is 18 residues. J gave up 0 bases and V 3 bases, and 13 bases lay outside the gene matches. The CDR3 sequence is CASSFPLQGTVMNTEAFF. The CDR3 nucleotides read TGTGCCAGCAGTTTCCCTTTACAGGGGACTGTTATGAACACTGAAGCTTTCTTT.

This clonotype has a count of ten or more. This chain links TRBV7-9 with TRBJ2-3, with TRBD2 identical over 9 bases. Losses at the gene ends were 2 bases for V and 3 bases for J; bases not matched to a gene: 18. CDR3 length: 20 amino acids. Germline V CDR1 and CDR2: SEHNR, FQNEAQ (reference sequence). Here the CDR3 DNA reads TGTGCCAGCAGCTTACTCCCCGCCGTTAGCGGGAGAGGTGAGACAGATACGCAGTATTTT. Its protein is CASSLLPAVSGRGETDTQYF.

A word on this clonotype: This may be a read error, as it is one base from a much larger clone. The V call is TRBV4-2, the J call TRBJ1-3; the D is unclear. The CDR3 is made up of 15 amino acids. Germline loops: CDR1 LGHNA, CDR2 YNFKEQ. CDR3 sequence: CASSPSMTYGNSIYF. The CDR3 DNA reads as TGTGCCAGCAGCCCCAGTATGACTTATGGAAACTCCATATATTTT.

This chain links TRBV9 with TRBJ2-1, with TRBD2 as a possible D gene (5 bases). The J call may be faulty, since TRBJ2-5 better matches the DNA end. The CDR3 spans 13 residues. The germline V gene encodes CDR1 SGDLS and CDR2 YYNGEE. CDR3 protein: CASSPRGYETQYF. As DNA, the CDR3 is TGTGCCAGCAGCCCACGGGGATACGAGACCCAGTACTTC.

V and J are TRBV19 and TRBJ2-1, with TRBD1 matching 9 bases. The CDR3 is 17 amino acids. Per the germline V gene, CDR1 is LNHDA and CDR2 is SQIVND (reference sequence). With V trimmed by 2 bases and J by 6 bases, 11 bases remained unmatched. CDR3: CASSINRDRDVGNEQFF. The CDR3 DNA is TGTGCCAGTAGTATAAACCGGGACAGGGATGTTGGCAATGAGCAGTTCTTC. Full variable domain (rest looked up from reference TRBV19 and TRBJ2-1): DGGITQSPKYLFRKEGQNVTLSCEQNLNHDAMYWYRQDPGQGLRLIYYSQIVNDFQKGDIAEGYSVSREKKESFPLTVTSAQKNPTAFYLCASSINRDRDVGNEQFFGPGTRLTVL.

This clonotype was detected ten times or more. The chain employs TRBV19 and TRBJ2-7, with D uncertain. The V gene lost 1 base and the J gene lost 3 bases, with 10 bases spanning the gap. The CDR3 length is 14 residues. Germline V lookup: CDR1 LNHDA, CDR2 SQIVND (reference sequence). The CDR3, as DNA: TGTGCCAGTAGTATAGGTGGAGAGCACTACGAGCAGTACTTC. Protein: CASSIGGEHYEQYF. Looking up the rest from reference TRBV19 and TRBJ2-7 gives the full variable domain: DGGITQSPKYLFRKEGQNVTLSCEQNLNHDAMYWYRQDPGQGLRLIYYSQIVNDFQKGDIAEGYSVSREKKESFPLTVTSAQKNPTAFYLCASSIGGEHYEQYFGPGTRLTVT.

About this clonotype: Possible read error: a much larger clone is one base away. J is TRBJ2-5 and V is TRBV6-1, with a weak D call TRBD2 (6 bases). Germline lookup yields CDR1 MNHNS and CDR2 SASEGT. There are 14 residues in the CDR3. The V end lost 10 bases, the J end lost 1 base, and 16 bases lay between the germline ends. The CDR3 loop is CANLLTSLQETQYF. CDR3 coding DNA: TGTGCCAACCTTCTGACTAGTCTCCAAGAGACCCAGTACTTC.

In this sample, this clonotype turned up many times. This chain joins TRBV7-9 and TRBJ1-3, with D possibly being TRBD1 (5 bases). Germline CDR1 is SEHNR and CDR2 is FQNEAQ (reference sequence). The V and J ends lost 4 bases and 0 bases respectively, with 7 bases between them. The CDR3 consists of 14 residues. The CDR3 DNA reads as TGTGCCAGCAGCTCGACAGTCTCTGGAAACACCATATATTTT. It codes for CASSSTVSGNTIYF.

This clonotype has ten or more counts. V is TRBV20-1 and J is TRBJ1-5; possible D gene TRBD1, 5 bases. This CDR3 region has 13 residues. Trimming shortened V by 3 bases and J by 7 bases, and 13 bases separated the two germline ends. Germline values: CDR1 DFQATT, CDR2 SNEGSKA (reference sequence). CDR3 protein: CSARARGDQPQHF. CDR3 sequence (DNA): TGCAGTGCTAGGGCCCGGGGCGACCAGCCCCAGCATTTT.

This clonotype has a count of ten or more. The gene calls are TRBV2 and TRBJ2-1, with D perhaps matching TRBD1 or TRBD2 (5 bases each). The CDR3 contains 15 residues. Trimming took 3 bases from V and 4 from J, leaving 13 bases between them. Germline-derived CDR1 and CDR2 are SNHLY and FYNNEI. The CDR3 nucleotides read TGTGCCAGCAGTGAGGGGCTAGCTAGTTACAATGAGCAGTTCTTC. Its translation is CASSEGLASYNEQFF.

This clonotype was observed many times. The chain has TRBV12-3 or TRBV12-4 and TRBJ1-1; D is undetermined. V was trimmed by 3 bases and J by 5 bases, leaving 13 bases between them. CDR3 size: 14 residues. Here the CDR3 DNA reads TGTGCCAGCAGTTTTAACTCCCGGAGAACTGAAGCTTTCTTT. Translation: CASSFNSRRTEAFF.

This clonotype was recorded at least ten times. CDR3 residues: CASSEERTAINEKLFF. CDR3 DNA sequence: TGTGCCAGCAGTGAAGAGAGGACAGCTATTAATGAAAAACTGTTTTTT. J is TRBJ1-4 and V is TRBV2; possibly TRBD1 for D (6 bases). The V gene's germline CDR1 is SNHLY and CDR2 FYNNEI. Trimming stripped 1 base from V and 4 bases from J, with 13 bases between. The CDR3 has 16 amino acids.

This clonotype was seen a few times. The CDR3, as DNA: TGTGCCAGCAGCTCCAATAGGGGACAGGCCCATGGCTACACCTTC. Its translation: CASSSNRGQAHGYTF. The chain uses TRBV7-3 and TRBJ1-2; 8 nucleotides align to TRBD1. V lost 4 bases, J lost 6 bases, and 10 bases stayed unmatched. CDR3 length equals 15 residues. In germline, CDR1 is SGHTA, CDR2 FQGTGA.

This clonotype occurred many times. The chain carries TRBV28 and TRBJ1-6; 8 nucleotides agree with TRBD1. J lost 7 bases, V lost 6 bases, and 11 bases had no gene match. This CDR3 has 16 amino acids. CDR1 is MDHEN, CDR2 SYDVKM, per germline. The DNA of the CDR3 is TGTGCCAGCAGGCCGATTTCCGGGACAGGAAATTCACCCCTCCACTTT. Its translation: CASRPISGTGNSPLHF.

This chain joins TRBV28 and TRBJ1-5; D call uncertain. V was shortened by 6 bases and J by 9 bases, with 21 bases between the two germline ends. Per the germline V gene, CDR1 is MDHEN and CDR2 is SYDVKM. The CDR3 has 15 amino acids. This chain's CDR3 is CASSSGRNNIRPQHF. The CDR3 coding sequence is TGTGCCAGCAGCTCCGGACGGAACAATATACGGCCCCAGCATTTT.